The present T cell receptor (beta chain) was sequenced within a study of T cells in Graves' hyperthyroidism and ophthalmopathy. Overall study findings and caveats: Ophthalmopathy was separated from stable hyperthyroidism by a 13 V-J model.

Amplified TCR beta CDR3 regions derived from RNA transcripts. First-round RT-PCR of the TCR CDR3 relied on the HTBI primer set. TCRdb reprocessed the multiplex PCR reads via MiXCR and lists one record per CDR3 protein. Among under 700,000 distinct CDR3 sequences listed, approximately 44% were seen once. The CDR3 is made up of 12 amino acids. V lost 5 bases and J 8 bases, leaving 10 bases between the germline ends. Germline V gene data show CDR1 as SEHNR and CDR2 as FQNEAQ (reference sequence). This clonotype was counted at least ten times. Its antigen is as yet unknown. The material sequenced was peripheral blood or thyroid tissue (not recorded which). This receptor was identified in a woman between 18 and 30 years old with Graves' hyperthyroidism. This chain links TRBV7-9 with TRBJ1-3, with a possible D match to TRBD1 (5 bases). The CDR3 DNA reads as TGTGCCAGCAGCCCCGAGGGGCACACCATATATTTT. It codes for CASSPEGHTIYF.